The 24 T cell receptor beta chains below were found in one sample sequenced in a study of CD8 T cells in Susac syndrome. The RNA input was about 0.45 to 1 ug, and it was reverse transcribed with random hexamers. TCRdb redid the calling of the immunoSEQ multiplex PCR reads with MiXCR, one entry per CDR3 protein. Seen here are some 160,000 distinct CDR3 sequences, roughly 94% observed once, and the top ten hold 0.1% to 0.12%. Sequencing input: CD4+ T cells from PBMCs. The origin of the receptors is a human donor with Susac syndrome.

The chain employs TRBV29-1 and TRBJ2-7, with 10 positions matching TRBD1. Germline V lookup: CDR1 SQVTM, CDR2 ANQGSEA. The CDR3 has 17 amino acids. The V segment lost 8 bases and the J segment 0 bases; nucleotides outside the gene matches: 16. CDR3 sequence (DNA): TGCAGCCCTCTACTAGACAGGGGGCCTAGGAGCTCCTACGAGCAGTACTTC. Its translation is CSPLLDRGPRSSYEQYF.

The chain joins TRBV12-3 or TRBV12-4 to TRBJ2-2; D unclear. V lost 2 bases, J lost 1 base, and 5 bases lay in between. The CDR3 loop spans 14 amino acids. The CDR3 region has the DNA TGTGCCAGCAGTTTATCCAGGAACACCGGGGAGCTGTTTTTT. Translated: CASSLSRNTGELFF.

With regard to this clonotype: The germline gene is not matched at one end of the junction; a read error may be the cause. The chain is built from TRBV3-1 and TRBJ2-7; D unresolved. The germline gives CDR1 LGHDT, CDR2 YNNKEL (reference sequence). The CDR3 extends over 11 amino acids. CDR3 sequence (DNA): TGTGCCAGCAGCCAAGTGAGCACCTGGGACTTC. This translates into CASSQVSTWDF.

This rearrangement joins TRBV5-6 to TRBJ2-3; 9 bases are a match to TRBD1. Germline loops: CDR1 SGHDT, CDR2 YYEEEE. V trimming: 4 bases; J trimming: 4 bases; junction bases outside the gene matches: 7. This CDR3 spans 15 amino acids. The CDR3 protein is CASSAGTGYADTQYF. DNA for the CDR3: TGTGCCAGCAGCGCCGGGACAGGGTATGCAGATACGCAGTATTTT.

This clonotype was counted between two and nine times. This chain joins TRBV5-6 and TRBJ2-2; D ambiguous. V shed 0 bases and J shed 6 bases, with 9 bases lying between them. This CDR3 comprises 14 residues. CDR1 SGHDT and CDR2 YYEEEE come from the germline V gene. The CDR3 nucleotides read TGTGCCAGCAGCTTGGGTCCGAGCGCCGGGGAGCTGTTTTTT. Its protein is CASSLGPSAGELFF.

The chain has TRBV12-3 or TRBV12-4 and TRBJ2-5; possible D gene TRBD1, 5 bases. This CDR3 is 17 amino acids long. The V end was cut by 3 bases, the J end by 4 bases, with 21 bases between. DNA for the CDR3: TGTGCCAGCAGTTTCTTCAGACAGAGCAAGGTCAGAGAGACCCAGTACTTC. Its translation: CASSFFRQSKVRETQYF.

This chain uses TRBV4-3 with TRBJ1-5; D gene ambiguous. This CDR3 comprises 15 residues. Trimming removed 0 bases from V and 6 bases from J, with 12 bases in between. Germline lookup yields CDR1 LGHNA and CDR2 YSLEER. The CDR3 DNA reads TGCGCCAGCAGCCAAGATTTAAAGGGAGGTCAGCCCCAGCATTTT. Translation gives CASSQDLKGGQPQHF.

V usage is TRBV7-2 and J usage is TRBJ2-1; 8 bases align to TRBD2. The J segment lost 0 bases and the V segment lost 4 bases, leaving 8 bases of the junction unmatched. The germline gives CDR1 SGHTA, CDR2 FQGNSA. This CDR3 is built from 17 residues. The CDR3 DNA reads TGTGCCAGCAGCTCTTTGAGGGGGACTAGCTCCTACAATGAGCAGTTCTTC. Translation gives CASSSLRGTSSYNEQFF.

The chain uses TRBV7-2 and TRBJ2-7; D unclear. The V gene lost 2 bases and the J gene lost 3 bases, with 14 bases spanning the gap. Germline V gene lookup returns CDR1 SGHTA and CDR2 FQGNSA. The length of the CDR3 is 15 residues. The DNA of the CDR3 is TGTGCCAGCAGCTTATCCTCTAGGGCCTACTACGAGCAGTACTTC. Encoded protein: CASSLSSRAYYEQYF. Combining the CDR3 with reference TRBV7-2 and TRBJ2-7 gives the whole variable domain GAGVSQSPSNKVTEKGKDVELRCDPISGHTALYWYRQSLGQGLEFLIYFQGNSAPDKSGLPSDRFSAERTGGSVSTLTIQRTQQEDSAVYLCASSLSSRAYYEQYFGPGTRLTVT.

The V and J genes are TRBV20-1 and TRBJ2-1, with 9 bases matching TRBD2. The CDR3 sequence is 15 residues long. Trimming took 5 bases from V and 1 from J; bases not matched to a gene: 6. Germline V gene lookup returns CDR1 DFQATT and CDR2 SNEGSKA (reference sequence). For the CDR3, the DNA is TGCAGTGCTGGGCTAGCGGGGTTATCCTACAATGAGCAGTTCTTC. Translating gives CSAGLAGLSYNEQFF.

V is TRBV5-1 and J is TRBJ2-5, with D possibly matching TRBD2 (6 bases). Looked up from germline, CDR1 is SGHRS and CDR2 is YFSETQ. Deletions cut 3 bases from V and 5 bases from J, with 14 bases between. The CDR3 runs 14 residues. CDR3 sequence: CASSYASSGETQYF. Here the CDR3 DNA reads TGCGCCAGCAGCTACGCTAGCAGCGGGGAGACCCAGTACTTC.

The table lists this clonotype with a count of one. V usage is TRBV19 and J usage is TRBJ1-5; tentatively, D is TRBD1 (5 bases). The V end lost 9 bases, the J end lost 2 bases, and 17 bases lay between the germline ends. The CDR3 length is 15 residues. Germline V gene sequence: CDR1 LNHDA, CDR2 SQIVND (reference sequence). CDR3 in amino acids: CASRDGILGNQPQHF. DNA for the CDR3: TGTGCCAGCCGGGACGGCATTTTGGGCAATCAGCCCCAGCATTTT.

This clonotype was seen just once. V gene TRBV20-1 combines with J gene TRBJ2-5, with 10 nucleotides matching TRBD1. Germline V gene lookup returns CDR1 DFQATT and CDR2 SNEGSKA (reference sequence). Trimming took 5 bases from V and 7 from J; bases not matched to a gene: 10. The CDR3 loop spans 14 amino acids. The CDR3 sequence: CSASRQGAGPTQYF. As DNA, the CDR3 is TGCAGTGCTTCACGACAGGGGGCCGGACCGACCCAGTACTTC.

J is TRBJ1-6 and V is TRBV18; 7 bases are a match to TRBD1. CDR3 length: 14 amino acids. CDR1 KGHSH and CDR2 LQKENI come from the germline V gene. The ends lost 6 bases at V and 5 bases at J; junction bases unmatched: 4. The CDR3 sequence is CASSRDSDNSPLHF. The CDR3, as DNA: TGTGCCAGCTCCCGGGACAGCGATAATTCACCCCTCCACTTT.

V usage is TRBV19 and J usage is TRBJ1-2; D is ambiguous. Trimming removed 7 bases from V and 2 bases from J, with 17 bases in between. Germline-derived CDR1 and CDR2 are LNHDA and SQIVND (reference sequence). The CDR3 sequence is 15 residues long. CDR3 nucleotide sequence: TGTGCCAGTACTTACTACCCGGAACCAAACTATGGCTACACCTTC. Protein sequence: CASTYYPEPNYGYTF.

This chain uses TRBV24-1 with TRBJ2-1; no clear D gene. Germline V CDR1 and CDR2: KGHDR, SFDVKD. Trimming left V 5 bases short and J 2 bases short, with 0 bases between. The CDR3 is 11 amino acids. The CDR3 DNA sequence: TGTGCCACCAGTGCCTACAATGAGCAGTTCTTC. It translates to CATSAYNEQFF.

The V gene is TRBV20-1, the J gene TRBJ1-6, with 10 nucleotides matching TRBD1. The V gene end was trimmed by 0 bases and the J gene end by 7 bases; junction bases not matched to a gene: 6. In germline, CDR1 is DFQATT, CDR2 SNEGSKA (reference sequence). The CDR3 runs to 16 residues. CDR3 loop: CSARDVTGGENSPLHF. CDR3 in DNA: TGCAGTGCTAGAGACGTGACAGGGGGCGAGAATTCACCCCTCCACTTT.

The V gene is TRBV4-2, the J gene TRBJ2-7; 7 nucleotides line up with TRBD1. The CDR3 runs to 15 residues. Per the germline V gene, CDR1 is LGHNA and CDR2 is YNFKEQ. The V gene end was trimmed by 1 base and the J gene end by 0 bases; junction bases not matched to a gene: 3. CDR3 in DNA: TGTGCCAGCAGCCAAGCCGGGACAGCCTCCTACGAGCAGTACTTC. The encoded protein is CASSQAGTASYEQYF.

The chain links TRBV30 to TRBJ2-7; D may match TRBD1 or TRBD2 (5 bases each). The CDR3 consists of 13 residues. CDR1 is GTSNPN, CDR2 SVGIG, per germline (reference sequence). V was trimmed by 2 bases and J by 5 bases, leaving 13 bases between them. The CDR3: CAWSWGNSNEQYF. CDR3 nucleotide sequence: TGTGCCTGGAGTTGGGGGAATAGTAACGAGCAGTACTTC.

The chain carries TRBV11-2 and TRBJ2-7; 8 bases are a match to TRBD2. The J segment lost 3 bases and the V segment lost 5 bases, leaving 6 bases of the junction unmatched. The CDR3 spans 14 residues. Germline V gene sequence: CDR1 SGHAT, CDR2 FQNNGV. DNA for the CDR3: TGTGCCAGCAGCGGTCGGACTAGCCTCTACGAGCAGTACTTC. Protein sequence: CASSGRTSLYEQYF.

The chain couples TRBV20-1 to TRBJ2-7; 10 nucleotides agree with TRBD1. The V gene end was trimmed by 5 bases and the J gene end by 1 base; junction bases not matched to a gene: 11. CDR3 size: 16 residues. Germline loops: CDR1 DFQATT, CDR2 SNEGSKA (reference sequence). The chain's CDR3 is CSAPAPGQGRSYEQYF. CDR3 nucleotides: TGCAGTGCTCCTGCTCCGGGACAGGGGCGTTCCTACGAGCAGTACTTC.

CDR3: CSALSGGQETQYF. CDR3 nucleotides: TGCAGTGCCCTCAGCGGGGGCCAAGAGACCCAGTACTTC. This rearrangement joins TRBV20-1 to TRBJ2-5; 8 bases align to TRBD2. The CDR3 contains 13 residues. V shed 6 bases, J shed 1 base, and the junction held 4 bases outside the gene matches. Germline V lookup: CDR1 DFQATT, CDR2 SNEGSKA (reference sequence).

The chain couples TRBV29-1 to TRBJ1-2; 7 bases fit TRBD1. The germline CDR1 and CDR2 sequences are SQVTM and ANQGSEA. V was pared by 4 bases and J by 2 bases, with 7 bases of the junction left unmatched. The CDR3 spans 14 residues. CDR3: CSVVGTANNYGYTF. The CDR3 region has the DNA TGCAGCGTTGTCGGGACAGCCAACAACTATGGCTACACCTTC.

The J gene is TRBJ1-1, the V gene TRBV5-1, with unresolved D. CDR1 and CDR2 (germline): SGHRS, YFSETQ. Trimming stripped 1 base from V and 3 bases from J, with 16 bases between. This CDR3 is 16 amino acids long. The CDR3 loop is CASSLTLLGFDTEAFF. Written as DNA, the CDR3 is TGCGCCAGCAGCTTGACCCTTTTGGGCTTCGACACTGAAGCTTTCTTT. Full variable domain (missing parts from reference TRBV5-1 and TRBJ1-1): KAGVTQTPRYLIKTRGQQVTLSCSPISGHRSVSWYQQTPGQGLQFLFEYFSETQRNKGNFPGRFSGRQFSNSRSEMNVSTLELGDSALYLCASSLTLLGFDTEAFFGQGTRLTVV.